This TCR beta chain was identified during a study of blood T cell repertoires in COVID-19. Assay: immunoSEQ multiplex PCR; the TCRdb copy retains only in-frame clones and omits some. The table shows about 320,000 clones, with approximately 89% occurring only once. V lost 6 bases to trimming and J lost 3 bases, with 6 bases between them. Germline V CDR1 and CDR2: SEHNR, FQNEAQ (reference sequence). The CDR3 is made up of 12 amino acids. This sequence originates from a woman aged 25 to 39 with COVID-19, enrolled during active disease. The V call is TRBV7-9, the J call TRBJ1-3; no firm D call. Sample: peripheral blood. The DNA of the CDR3 is TGTGCCAGCAGTCCCAGTGGAAACACCATATATTTT. Translating it yields CASSPSGNTIYF.